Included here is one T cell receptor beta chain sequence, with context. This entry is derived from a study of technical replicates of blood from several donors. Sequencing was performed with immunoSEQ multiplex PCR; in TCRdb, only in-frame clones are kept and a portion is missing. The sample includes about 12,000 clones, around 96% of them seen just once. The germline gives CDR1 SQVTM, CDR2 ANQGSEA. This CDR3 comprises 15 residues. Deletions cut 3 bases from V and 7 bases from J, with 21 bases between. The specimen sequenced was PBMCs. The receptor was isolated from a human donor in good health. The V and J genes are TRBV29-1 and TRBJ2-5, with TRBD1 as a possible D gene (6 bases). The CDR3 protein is CSVDPRDRPDGTQYF. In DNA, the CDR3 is TGCAGCGTTGACCCCCGCGACAGGCCGGACGGGACCCAGTACTTC.